These T cell receptor beta chains were read from a single sample in a study of blood T cells in healthy people across ages. TCRdb analysed the 5' RACE reads with MiXCR anew, one entry per CDR3 protein. The table includes fewer than 1.5 million distinct CDR3 sequences, 42% detected once. Sequencing was performed on blood. These receptors came from a woman younger than 35 in good health. Each CDR3 is given with its conserved first and last residue. D genes are given only for firm matches. Where a row states a size, it is once, few, many or the class of an expanded clone; other rows omit it.

TRBJ2-5	NA	TRBD2	TRBV27	CASSGGLAGAPETQYF	TGTGCCAGCAGTGGGGGACTAGCGGGGGCTCCAGAGACCCAGTACTTC
TRBJ1-1	few	NA	TRBV12-3/TRBV12-4	CASTFGDRLNTEAFF	TGTGCCAGCACCTTCGGAGACAGGCTTAACACTGAAGCTTTCTTT
TRBJ2-3	NA	NA	TRBV20-1	CTLPGSKSTDTQYF	TGCACCCTCCCAGGCTCGAAAAGCACAGATACGCAGTATTTT
TRBJ1-3	NA	NA	TRBV7-9	CASSQDLKENTIYF	TGTGCCAGCAGTCAGGATTTGAAAGAAAACACCATATATTTT
TRBJ2-7	NA	NA	TRBV7-2	CASTLGRASLRIEQYF	TGTGCCAGCACCCTTGGTAGGGCTTCGTTGAGAATCGAGCAGTACTTC
TRBJ2-7	medium-sized	NA	TRBV7-2	CASSLGVGINYEQYF	TGTGCCAGCAGCTTAGGAGTGGGGATCAACTACGAGCAGTACTTC
TRBJ2-7	few	NA	TRBV28	CASSLDSALLCEQYF	TGTGCCAGCAGTCTCGACAGCGCCTTACTGTGCGAGCAGTACTTC
TRBJ1-2	few	NA	TRBV29-1	CSVAGDFYGYTF	TGCAGCGTGGCCGGGGATTTCTATGGCTACACCTTC
TRBJ2-4	NA	TRBD1	TRBV5-5	CASSPSGTGGSGAKNIQYF	TGTGCCAGCAGCCCCTCCGGGACAGGGGGCAGTGGAGCCAAAAACATTCAGTACTTC
TRBJ2-4	few	TRBD2	TRBV20-1	CSATPTSGRNLAKNIQYF	TGCAGTGCTACCCCCACTAGCGGGAGGAACCTAGCCAAAAACATTCAGTACTTC
TRBJ2-7	NA	NA	TRBV20-1	CSAVPLGGSGNEQYF	TGCAGTGCGGTCCCCCTTGGGGGTAGCGGCAATGAGCAGTACTTC
TRBJ1-2	few	NA	TRBV29-1	CSVETSVGGYTF	TGCAGCGTTGAGACGTCCGTGGGGGGCTACACCTTC
TRBJ1-2	few	NA	TRBV6-6	CASRPTEDYGYTF	TGTGCCAGCAGGCCTACAGAAGACTATGGCTACACCTTC
TRBJ1-4	NA	NA	TRBV6-5	CASTDPTNEKLFF	TGTGCCAGCACAGATCCGACTAATGAAAAACTGTTTTTT
TRBJ2-1	few	NA	TRBV7-2	CASSVWASNEQFF	TGTGCCAGCAGCGTATGGGCTAGCAATGAGCAGTTCTTC
TRBJ1-4	NA	NA	TRBV20-1	CSASSSGEKLFF	TGCAGTGCTAGTTCGTCAGGGGAAAAACTGTTTTTT
TRBJ2-7	few	NA	TRBV14	CASSQGTVKEGEQYF	TGTGCCAGCAGCCAAGGTACGGTCAAGGAGGGCGAGCAGTACTTC
TRBJ1-1	NA	NA	TRBV10-3	CAIRQPNLAAFF	TGTGCCATCAGACAGCCAAATCTGGCAGCTTTCTTT
TRBJ2-6	NA	NA	TRBV30	CAWSTQSGANVLTF	TGTGCCTGGAGCACACAGTCTGGGGCCAACGTCCTGACTTTC
TRBJ2-7	NA	NA	TRBV12-3/TRBV12-4	CASNGQGYEQYF	TGTGCCAGCAACGGGCAGGGCTACGAGCAGTACTTC
TRBJ2-1	NA	NA	TRBV4-1	CASSQDSDGGILFNEQFF	TGCGCCAGCAGCCAAGATTCCGACGGAGGGATCTTATTCAATGAGCAGTTCTTC
TRBJ2-7	NA	TRBD1	TRBV24-1	CATSGPPRTGGFYEQYF	TGTGCCACCAGTGGCCCACCTCGGACAGGGGGGTTTTACGAGCAGTACTTC
TRBJ1-5	NA	NA	TRBV2	CASSELGSYQPQHF	TGTGCCAGCAGTGAATTGGGCAGTTATCAGCCCCAGCATTTT
TRBJ2-1	NA	TRBD2	TRBV5-6	CASSLVLAGVDEQFF	TGTGCCAGCAGCTTGGTCTTAGCGGGGGTAGATGAGCAGTTCTTC
TRBJ2-1	NA	NA	TRBV7-2	CASSAQRSLNEQFF	TGTGCCAGCAGCGCCCAACGATCCCTCAATGAGCAGTTCTTC
TRBJ2-7	NA	TRBD2	TRBV6-1	CASRAGTSTYEQYF	TGTGCCAGCAGGGCCGGGACTAGCACATACGAGCAGTACTTC
TRBJ2-1	NA	NA	TRBV7-8	CASGDPYNEQFF	TGTGCCAGCGGGGACCCCTACAATGAGCAGTTCTTC
TRBJ2-6	NA	NA	TRBV7-9	CAIGAGSGANVLTF	TGTGCCATAGGGGCGGGCTCTGGGGCCAACGTCCTGACTTTC
TRBJ2-7	few	NA	TRBV5-1	CASSSSSTGPYEQYF	TGCGCCAGCAGCTCCTCTTCGACAGGACCCTACGAGCAGTACTTC
TRBJ2-5	NA	NA	TRBV6-5	CASRATPYQETQYF	TGTGCCAGCAGAGCTACTCCGTACCAAGAGACCCAGTACTTC
TRBJ1-2	NA	NA	TRBV18	CASSPLRDNSGYTF	TGTGCCAGCTCACCGCTCCGGGACAACTCTGGCTACACCTTC
TRBJ2-7	once	NA	TRBV30	CAWGPRAPSYEQYF	TGTGCCTGGGGCCCACGGGCACCCTCCTACGAGCAGTACTTC
TRBJ1-6	NA	TRBD1	TRBV20-1	CSAPPVGTGISYNSPLHF	TGCAGTGCGCCCCCAGTCGGGACAGGGATCTCCTATAATTCACCCCTCCACTTT
TRBJ2-3	NA	TRBD2	TRBV12-3/TRBV12-4	CASRGRAGVDTQYF	TGTGCCAGCAGGGGACGAGCGGGAGTAGATACGCAGTATTTT
TRBJ2-1	NA	TRBD2	TRBV20-1	CSARDGSSGLYNEQFF	TGCAGTGCTAGAGATGGGTCTAGCGGTCTCTACAATGAGCAGTTCTTC
TRBJ2-7	NA	TRBD2	TRBV20-1	CSALGTSGRDDEQYF	TGCAGTGCTTTGGGGACTAGCGGGAGGGATGACGAGCAGTACTTC
TRBJ2-1	NA	TRBD2	TRBV7-2	CASSLKGTSGRNGQFF	TGTGCCAGCAGCCTCAAGGGGACTAGCGGGAGGAATGGGCAGTTCTTC
TRBJ2-1	NA	NA	TRBV6-5	CASYSQAFNEQFF	TGTGCCAGCTATAGTCAGGCGTTCAATGAGCAGTTCTTC
TRBJ2-3	NA	NA	TRBV7-2	CAGDNGNTDTQYF	TGTGCCGGGGACAACGGGAACACAGATACGCAGTATTTT
TRBJ2-3	NA	TRBD2	TRBV3-1	CASSQVGGVTTDTQYF	TGTGCCAGCAGCCAAGTTGGGGGGGTTACCACAGATACGCAGTATTTT
TRBJ2-7	few	TRBD2	TRBV4-1	CASSQLSGRAYEQYF	TGCGCCAGCAGCCAGCTTAGCGGGAGGGCCTACGAGCAGTACTTC
TRBJ2-3	NA	TRBD2	TRBV20-1	CSAELSGSGGDTQYF	TGCAGTGCTGAACTTAGCGGGAGTGGTGGAGATACGCAGTATTTT
TRBJ2-3	many	NA	TRBV3-1	CASSLRGAARYDTQYF	TGTGCCAGCAGCCTAAGAGGAGCGGCGCGATATGACACGCAGTATTTT
TRBJ2-7	NA	NA	TRBV6-6	CASSYSGEWVSYEQYF	TGTGCCAGCAGTTACTCGGGGGAGTGGGTTTCCTACGAGCAGTACTTC
TRBJ1-1	NA	TRBD1	TRBV29-1	CSVQGQGLAFF	TGCAGCGTCCAAGGACAGGGACTAGCTTTCTTT
TRBJ2-7	NA	NA	TRBV7-9	CASSLVWAQILNEQYF	TGTGCCAGCAGCTTAGTATGGGCGCAGATCCTCAATGAGCAGTACTTC
TRBJ1-1	NA	NA	TRBV12-3/TRBV12-4	CASSLALKGVGGTEAFF	TGTGCCAGCAGTTTAGCGCTAAAAGGGGTCGGCGGCACTGAAGCTTTCTTT
TRBJ2-7	few	TRBD2	TRBV10-3	CAISQTERGNSYEQYF	TGTGCCATCAGCCAAACGGAGCGGGGAAACTCCTACGAGCAGTACTTC
TRBJ2-5	NA	NA	TRBV4-2	CASSQGGSGETQYF	TGTGCCAGCAGCCAAGGGGGGAGTGGAGAGACCCAGTACTTC
TRBJ1-2	NA	NA	TRBV5-6	CASSKDRPGYTF	TGTGCCAGCAGCAAGGACCGGCCGGGCTACACCTTC
TRBJ1-2	NA	NA	TRBV29-1	CSVDLGSNYGYTF	TGCAGCGTTGATCTGGGATCCAACTATGGCTACACCTTC
TRBJ2-4	NA	NA	TRBV6-5	CASSAGGSGANIQYF	TGTGCCAGCAGTGCGGGCGGGTCGGGGGCAAACATTCAGTACTTC